This entry lists 27 T cell receptor beta chains sequenced from one sample in a study of regulatory T cells in long-lasting Graves disease. Libraries of TCR beta came from iRepertoire HTBI primers plus Arm-PCR of CDR3 regions. TCRdb reprocessed the multiplex PCR reads with MiXCR, giving one entry per CDR3 protein. The sample has over 250,000 distinct CDR3 sequences; around 21% are singletons. The time point here: persistent/refractory GD, antithyroid drugs over 5 years with positive TRAb. Researchers made the TCR library from RNA that was extracted from PBMCs. The material was peripheral blood mononuclear cells (PBMCs), obtained when the disease was refractory, from a patient treated with antithyroid drugs. These receptors all stem from a female donor with Graves disease.

This chain uses TRBV28 with TRBJ2-3; 7 nucleotides match TRBD2. V was pared by 7 bases and J by 1 base, with 8 bases of the junction left unmatched. The germline gives CDR1 MDHEN, CDR2 SYDVKM. The CDR3 is 15 amino acids. The CDR3: CASTSSGLGTDTQYF. The CDR3 nucleotides are TGTGCCAGCACGTCTAGCGGTTTAGGCACAGATACGCAGTATTTT.

In its sample, this clonotype was seen many times. The chain is built from TRBV20-1 and TRBJ1-4; TRBD1 is a possible D gene (6 bases). From germline, CDR1 is DFQATT and CDR2 SNEGSKA (reference sequence). CDR3 length: 15 residues. Between the trimmed V and J ends, which lost 4 bases and 5 bases, there was a span of 17 bases. CDR3 sequence reads: CSAIKSQGNNEKLFF. The CDR3 nucleotides are TGCAGTGCTATCAAATCACAGGGAAACAATGAAAAACTGTTTTTT.

V gene TRBV5-1 combines with J gene TRBJ2-5; 11 bases are shared with TRBD2. The CDR3 has 15 amino acids. After removal of 4 bases from V and 4 bases from J, the junction contained 6 bases not matched to a gene. CDR1 and CDR2 (germline): SGHRS, YFSETQ. In nucleotides, the CDR3 is TGCGCCAGCAGCGGGGGACTAGCGGCCACAGAGACCCAGTACTTC. Amino acids: CASSGGLAATETQYF.

The sample holds a few counts of this clonotype. The chain carries TRBV5-1 and TRBJ1-2; 8 bases match TRBD1. J was trimmed by 3 bases and V by 1 base; bases with no gene match: 5. The CDR3 has 15 amino acids. Germline loops: CDR1 SGHRS, CDR2 YFSETQ. This CDR3 reads CASSLRLDRDYGYTF. The CDR3 nucleotides read TGCGCCAGCAGCTTGAGATTGGACAGGGACTATGGCTACACCTTC.

This clonotype was recorded many times. Written as DNA, the CDR3 is TGTGCCAGCAGCGAGGGCGTAAACTACGAGCAGTACTTC. It codes for CASSEGVNYEQYF. The chain uses TRBV11-1 and TRBJ2-7; the D gene is possibly TRBD2 (5 bases). The V gene's germline CDR1 is SGHAT and CDR2 FQDESV (reference sequence). Trimming stripped 5 bases from V and 3 bases from J, with 11 bases between. The CDR3 length is 13 residues.

This clonotype was recorded at least ten times. V is TRBV7-2 and J is TRBJ1-6; D is unclear. Per the germline V gene, CDR1 is SGHTA and CDR2 is FQGNSA. Trimming shortened V by 4 bases and J by 11 bases, and 9 bases separated the two germline ends. This CDR3 has 12 residues. CDR3 loop: CASSSSETPLHF. The DNA of the CDR3 is TGTGCCAGCAGCTCTTCCGAAACACCCCTCCACTTT.

This clonotype was observed a handful of times. The rearrangement uses TRBV20-1 and TRBJ1-5; the match to TRBD1 covers 7 bases. This CDR3 region has 12 residues. V dropped 6 bases and J dropped 4; count of bases not matched to a gene: 3. Germline values: CDR1 DFQATT, CDR2 SNEGSKA (reference sequence). The CDR3 spells CSAWTGNQPQHF. DNA for the CDR3: TGCAGTGCGTGGACAGGTAATCAGCCCCAGCATTTT.

This clonotype was observed many times. V gene TRBV11-2 combines with J gene TRBJ2-7; D may be TRBD1 (6 bases). Per the germline V gene, CDR1 is SGHAT and CDR2 is FQNNGV. The V and J ends lost 1 base and 6 bases respectively, with 16 bases between them. The CDR3 is 15 residues long. This CDR3 is CASSLASGDAGEQYF. As DNA, the CDR3 is TGTGCCAGCAGCTTAGCTTCAGGGGATGCCGGCGAGCAGTACTTC.

Of note for this clonotype: Given a far larger clone just one base away, this is likely a sequencing read error. The rearrangement links TRBV27 to TRBJ2-6; D unclear. Germline loops: CDR1 MNHEY, CDR2 SMNVEV (reference sequence). The CDR3 consists of 14 residues. As DNA, the CDR3 is TGTGCCAGCAGTTTAGGTTCTGGGCCCAACGTCCTGACTTTC. As protein: CASSLGSGPNVLTF.

The chain is built from TRBV7-9 and TRBJ2-5; 11 nucleotides match TRBD2. The CDR3 runs 16 residues. V lost 5 bases and J lost 5; bases outside the gene matches: 10. CDR1 SEHNR and CDR2 FQNEAQ come from the germline V gene (reference sequence). The CDR3 sequence: CASSQGTSGSMETQYF. The CDR3, as DNA: TGTGCCAGCAGCCAAGGCACTAGCGGGAGTATGGAGACCCAGTACTTC.

The V and J genes are TRBV5-4 and TRBJ2-5, with TRBD1 as a possible D gene (5 bases). CDR1 and CDR2 from the germline V gene are SGHNT and YYREEE (reference sequence). The CDR3 spans 14 residues. Trimming removed 4 bases at V and 5 bases at J, with 15 bases between. The CDR3 reads CASSPLEGVETQYF. The CDR3 coding sequence is TGTGCCAGCAGCCCACTGGAAGGGGTGGAGACCCAGTACTTC.

This clonotype was counted only a few times. The chain has TRBV12-3 or TRBV12-4 and TRBJ2-4; no clear D. V lost 4 bases to trimming and J lost 0 bases, with 10 bases between them. The CDR3 has 15 residues. This CDR3 is CASSSIALAKNIQYF. In nucleotides, the CDR3 is TGTGCCAGCAGTTCTATTGCACTAGCCAAAAACATTCAGTACTTC.

This clonotype was counted a few times. The junction shows a germline mismatch at one end, possibly a read error. The gene calls are TRBV11-2 and TRBJ2-7; 9 bases line up with TRBD2. Germline CDR1 reads SGHAT; CDR2 reads FQNNGV. The CDR3 runs to 16 residues. The CDR3 loop reads CASSQDVPAGGYEQYF. CDR3 DNA: TGCGCCAGCAGCCAAGATGTTCCAGCGGGAGGCTACGAGCAGTACTTC. The variable domain in full, completed from reference TRBV11-2 and TRBJ2-7, reads EAGVAQSPRYKIIEKRQSVAFWCNPISGHATLYWYQQILGQGPKLLIQFQNNGVVDDSQLPKDRFSAERLKGVDSTLKIQPAKLEDSAVYLCASSQDVPAGGYEQYFGPGTRLTVT.

This clonotype was observed a handful of times. The V gene is TRBV7-9, the J gene TRBJ2-5, with D possibly being TRBD2 (6 bases). The CDR3 runs to 15 residues. V dropped 3 bases and J dropped 0 bases, with 11 bases sitting between them. CDR1 is SEHNR and CDR2 is FQNEAQ in the germline V gene (reference sequence). CDR3 DNA sequence: TGTGCCAGCAGCTTGGGGGGTGGGTACCAAGAGACCCAGTACTTC. Translated: CASSLGGGYQETQYF. The complete variable domain, with remaining parts taken from reference TRBV7-9 and TRBJ2-5, reads DTGVSQNPRHKITKRGQNVTFRCDPISEHNRLYWYRQTLGQGPEFLTYFQNEAQLEKSRLLSDRFSAERPKGSFSTLEIQRTEQGDSAMYLCASSLGGGYQETQYFGPGTRLLVL.

This clonotype occurred many times. The rearrangement uses TRBV28 and TRBJ1-1; D remains ambiguous. Germline CDR1 is MDHEN and CDR2 is SYDVKM. Trimming pared 5 bases from V and 5 bases from J, leaving 21 bases between. The CDR3 extends over 16 amino acids. CDR3 residues: CASSIAWTAPRTEAFF. The CDR3 DNA reads as TGTGCCAGCAGTATCGCATGGACGGCCCCGAGGACTGAAGCTTTCTTT.

The chain employs TRBV2 and TRBJ2-3; possible D gene TRBD1, 6 bases. The CDR3 loop spans 11 amino acids. Deletions cut 7 bases from V and 9 bases from J, with 11 bases between. The germline CDR1 and CDR2 sequences are SNHLY and FYNNEI. The CDR3 sequence is CASKQGTTQYF. CDR3 DNA: TGTGCCAGCAAACAGGGTACGACGCAGTATTTT.

V gene TRBV12-3 or TRBV12-4 combines with J gene TRBJ2-2; 7 bases agree with TRBD2. V lost 7 bases, J lost 0 bases, and 5 bases stayed unmatched. The CDR3 sequence is 15 residues long. This CDR3 is CASTIGLANTGELFF. CDR3 in DNA: TGTGCCAGCACCATCGGACTAGCGAACACCGGGGAGCTGTTTTTT.

This clonotype was observed at least ten times. The rearrangement joins TRBV11-2 to TRBJ1-1; TRBD1 agrees at 7 bases. This CDR3 is built from 14 residues. V shed 5 bases, J shed 0 bases, and the junction held 3 bases outside the gene matches. Germline V CDR1 and CDR2: SGHAT, FQNNGV. CDR3 nucleotide sequence: TGTGCCAGCAGCGGGGACAGATTGAACACTGAAGCTTTCTTT. Protein product: CASSGDRLNTEAFF.

This clonotype was picked up a small number of times. It may be a read error: a sequence one base away is much more abundant. V gene TRBV28 combines with J gene TRBJ2-5, with D possibly matching TRBD2 (5 bases). The CDR3 covers 14 residues. The germline gives CDR1 MDHEN, CDR2 SYDVKM. This CDR3 reads CAGSLTGPGGTQYF. The CDR3 DNA follows: TGTGCCGGCAGTTTAACCGGCCCAGGAGGGACCCAGTACTTC.

In its sample, this clonotype was seen many times. The chain has TRBV25-1 and TRBJ2-7; 9 bases line up with TRBD1. Looked up from germline, CDR1 is MGHDK and CDR2 is SYGVNS. This CDR3 spans 14 amino acids. The V gene end was trimmed by 6 bases and the J gene end by 2 bases; junction bases not matched to a gene: 5. The CDR3 here is CASSQGQGTYEQYF. Here the CDR3 DNA reads TGTGCCAGCAGCCAGGGACAGGGAACCTACGAGCAGTACTTC.

This clonotype came up a few times. The chain carries TRBV6-5 and TRBJ2-1; D may match TRBD1 or TRBD2 (5 bases each). Germline V CDR1 and CDR2: MNHEY, SVGAGI. V dropped 4 bases and J dropped 5 bases, with 15 bases sitting between them. CDR3 length: 15 amino acids. The CDR3 loop reads CASSLGTPGDNEQFF. The CDR3 nucleotides read TGTGCCAGCAGTTTGGGGACCCCCGGAGACAATGAGCAGTTCTTC.

This chain uses TRBV20-1 with TRBJ2-5, with unresolved D. V lost 1 base and J 5 bases, leaving 11 bases between the germline ends. Per the germline V gene, CDR1 is DFQATT and CDR2 is SNEGSKA (reference sequence). This CDR3 contains 13 residues. Here the CDR3 DNA reads TGCAGTGCTAGAGCTAGTAGTATGGAGACCCAGTACTTC. Translated: CSARASSMETQYF.

The gene calls are TRBV7-2 and TRBJ2-3, with D perhaps TRBD2 (5 bases). Per germline, CDR1 SGHTA and CDR2 FQGNSA. The ends were cut back, 4 bases at V and 2 bases at J, with 16 bases in the middle. This CDR3 contains 16 residues. The CDR3 sequence is CASSSGSWPVTDTQYF. The CDR3 DNA reads TGTGCCAGCAGCTCTGGGAGTTGGCCGGTCACAGATACGCAGTATTTT.

The CDR3 DNA follows: TGCCTCCTTCGGCGGGAGTCCTACAATGAGCAGTACTTC. Protein product: CLLRRESYNEQYF. The chain uses TRBV20-1 and TRBJ2-7, with 7 bases identical to TRBD2. The CDR3 consists of 13 residues. Germline CDR1 DFQATT, CDR2 SNEGSKA (reference sequence).

This rearrangement joins TRBV27 to TRBJ1-6; 8 bases are shared with TRBD1. CDR1 is MNHEY, CDR2 SMNVEV, per germline (reference sequence). After removal of 5 bases from V and 6 bases from J, the junction contained 6 bases not matched to a gene. The CDR3 extends over 15 amino acids. The CDR3: CASSPSGQGNSPLHF. The DNA of the CDR3 is TGTGCCAGCAGTCCGTCCGGACAGGGTAATTCACCCCTCCACTTT.

The V and J genes are TRBV18 and TRBJ2-6; the match to TRBD1 covers 9 bases. Germline CDR1 KGHSH, CDR2 LQKENI. This CDR3 has 18 residues. V was clipped by 2 bases and J by 0 bases; unmatched bases: 5. This CDR3 is CASSPKGDRASGANVLTF. The DNA for the CDR3 is TGTGCCAGCTCACCAAAGGGGGACAGGGCCTCTGGGGCCAACGTCCTGACTTTC. The variable domain in full, completed from reference TRBV18 and TRBJ2-6, reads NAGVMQNPRHLVRRRGQEARLRCSPMKGHSHVYWYRQLPEEGLKFMVYLQKENIIDESGMPKERFSAEFPKEGPSILRIQQVVRGDSAAYFCASSPKGDRASGANVLTFGAGSRLTVL.

This clonotype was counted at least ten times. This rearrangement joins TRBV12-3 or TRBV12-4 to TRBJ1-4; D is perhaps TRBD1 (5 bases). The CDR3 runs to 12 residues. Trimming pared 2 bases from V and 7 bases from J, leaving 5 bases between. The CDR3 nucleotides are TGTGCCAGCAGTTTACAGGGTGAAAAACTGTTTTTT. This translates into CASSLQGEKLFF.